This TCR beta chain came from a study of blood T cell repertoires in COVID-19. This clone was picked up a small number of times. There are 14 residues in the CDR3. V was pared by 3 bases and J by 4 bases, with 3 bases of the junction left unmatched. Germline-derived CDR1 and CDR2 are SEHNR and FQNEAQ (reference sequence). Produced via immunoSEQ multiplex PCR; TCRdb's table is partial and in-frame only. The repertoire has 200,000 to 300,000 clones, approximately 88% of them found once; the top ten carry approximately 2.8%. This clonotype was obtained from a woman in her 30s with acute COVID-19. Sequenced sample: PBMCs or T cells enriched from blood (not recorded which). The chain links TRBV7-9 to TRBJ1-2; 9 bases are shared with TRBD1. CDR3 nucleotide sequence: TGTGCCAGCAGCTTGGGACAGGGCTTCTATGGCTACACCTTC. It translates to CASSLGQGFYGYTF.